Listed here is a single T cell receptor (beta chain). CDR1 DFQATT and CDR2 SNEGSKA come from the germline V gene (reference sequence). The CDR3 is made up of 15 amino acids. V gave up 5 bases and J gave up 3 bases; unmatched junction bases: 6. The source of the sample is a study of regulatory T cells in long-lasting Graves disease. Sequencing libraries for TCR beta were prepared with iRepertoire HTBI primers and Arm-PCR of CDR3 regions. TCRdb re-analysed the multiplex PCR reads in MiXCR, keeping a single row per CDR3 protein. The sample shows over 500,000 distinct CDR3 sequences, 15% to 20% of them seen only once. This sample's time point: newly diagnosed GD, antithyroid drugs for less than 3 months. The TCR library was prepared using RNA isolated from PBMCs. The same data also went into a second study, on T cells in Graves' hyperthyroidism and ophthalmopathy.

This receptor was taken from a man between 18 and 35 years old with Graves disease. The sequencing used peripheral blood mononuclear cells (PBMCs), collected at new diagnosis, from a patient treated with antithyroid drugs. The chain employs TRBV20-1 and TRBJ1-6; 8 bases are a match to TRBD1. DNA of the CDR3: TGCAGTGCTCCGGGGGGGACAGGCTATAATTCACCCCTCCACTTT. Protein product: CSAPGGTGYNSPLHF.